This entry features one T cell receptor beta chain sequence. Study processing details: Researchers report that nucleated cell counts were estimated from reference gene primer amplification. Assay used: immunoSEQ multiplex PCR; TCRdb lists only in-frame clones, some missing. That table is the source of V, J and clone size, and D and trimming were worked out from the DNA. The sample shows some 170,000 clones, 70% to 85% of them seen only once. The data belong to a study of blood T cell repertoires in COVID-19. The overall study: There were acute and convalescent COVID-19 samples, and they came from the United States, Italy and Spain. Nucleic acid was either cDNA or gDNA, and it came from T cells, B-cell-depleted T cells, or PBMCs.

This CDR3 is built from 15 residues. The V gene lost 2 bases and the J gene lost 1 base, with 11 bases spanning the gap. CDR1 MNHEY and CDR2 SVGAGI come from the germline V gene. The sequenced sample consisted of PBMCs or T cells enriched from blood (not recorded which). This receptor was obtained from a man aged 50 to 60 who had recovered from COVID-19. The chain joins TRBV6-5 to TRBJ1-1, with D possibly matching TRBD1 (6 bases). CDR3 bases: TGTGCCAGCAGTTACCAGGGGAACCGGAACACTGAAGCTTTCTTT. It yields the protein CASSYQGNRNTEAFF.